The rows below give T cell receptor beta chains drawn from one sample of a study of T cells in Graves' hyperthyroidism and ophthalmopathy. TCRdb redid the calling of the multiplex PCR reads with MiXCR, one entry per CDR3 protein. The sample consists of 450,000 to 600,000 distinct CDR3 sequences, roughly 21% of them appearing once. The sequencing sample was made of blood. The receptor set was obtained from a man aged 40-49 years with Graves' ophthalmopathy. The conserved cysteine and the conserved F or W are not part of the CDR3 here. Some rows mark clone size as missing; the rest say once, few, many or name a class of expanded clone.

few	TRBV9	TRBJ2-7	ASSVGGQSYEQY
few	TRBV28	TRBJ1-6	ASSLRNSPLH
-	TRBV10-3	TRBJ2-7	AISPGTSTYEQY
many	TRBV27	TRBJ2-3	ASSYLTGGPVDTQY
many	TRBV30	TRBJ2-5	AWSPHRDGEETQY
many	TRBV30	TRBJ1-4	AWSWSATNEKLF
few	TRBV30	TRBJ1-5	AWSGRPGGTGKGQPQH
-	TRBV20-1	TRBJ2-7	SALGLGLYEQY
-	TRBV19	TRBJ1-1	ASRQSGAAF
many	TRBV2	TRBJ2-3	ASSPGTVSDTQY
-	TRBV6-2/TRBV6-3	TRBJ2-7	ASRGGQAPYEQY
-	TRBV10-3	TRBJ1-3	AITINAQGYSGNTIY
-	TRBV28	TRBJ2-3	ASSPPAGGRADTQY
many	TRBV12-3/TRBV12-4	TRBJ2-3	ASSLLAGGFPDTQY
few	TRBV3-1	TRBJ2-7	ASSLDTQGGREQY
many	TRBV6-1	TRBJ1-4	ASTRDSNPTNEKLF
once	TRBV28	TRBJ2-7	ASAAGGGYFYEQY
many	TRBV7-9	TRBJ1-1	ASSLGFGQAF
many	TRBV6-5	TRBJ2-7	ASSYSGGSYEQY
-	TRBV10-3	TRBJ2-5	AISATDRAQETQH
few	TRBV11-2	TRBJ1-5	ASSLEGWGGQPQH
many	TRBV2	TRBJ2-3	ATAGDPTDTQY